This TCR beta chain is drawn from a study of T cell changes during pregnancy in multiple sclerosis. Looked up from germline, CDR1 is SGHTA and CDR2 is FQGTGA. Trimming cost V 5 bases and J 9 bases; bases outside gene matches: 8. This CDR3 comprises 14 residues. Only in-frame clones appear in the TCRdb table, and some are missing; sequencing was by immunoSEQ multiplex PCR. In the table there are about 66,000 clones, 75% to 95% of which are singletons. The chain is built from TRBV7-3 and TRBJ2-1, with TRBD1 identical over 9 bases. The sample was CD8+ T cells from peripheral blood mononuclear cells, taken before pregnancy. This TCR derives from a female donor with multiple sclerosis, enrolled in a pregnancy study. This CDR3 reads CASSPRTGEVEQFF. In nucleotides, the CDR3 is TGTGCCAGCAGCCCAAGGACAGGGGAGGTTGAGCAGTTCTTC.